A single sample gave rise to the 13 T cell receptor beta chains below, sequenced in a study of radiotherapy plus CTLA-4 blockade in lung cancer. Measured with immunoSEQ multiplex PCR; TCRdb has only the in-frame clones, and not every one. The sample holds over 100,000 clones; 81% are singletons and the top ten take around 3%. The sequencing used peripheral blood, collected from a patient treated with radiotherapy plus ipilimumab. The receptors originated from a human donor with non-small cell lung cancer that progressed on radiotherapy plus ipilimumab. Some clones in this sample may be carry-over from other donors' samples.

This clone turned up a few times. V is TRBV19 and J is TRBJ1-1; D possibly corresponds to TRBD1 (5 bases). Per germline, CDR1 LNHDA and CDR2 SQIVND (reference sequence). Trimming shortened V by 3 bases and J by 4 bases, and 12 bases separated the two germline ends. This CDR3 has 14 residues. The CDR3 here is CASSMSGLSTEAFF. The CDR3 bases are TGTGCCAGTAGTATGTCAGGGCTAAGCACTGAAGCTTTCTTT.

V gene TRBV20-1 combines with J gene TRBJ2-7, with D possibly being TRBD1 (5 bases). CDR1 and CDR2 (germline): DFQATT, SNEGSKA (reference sequence). CDR3 length: 11 residues. The CDR3 region is CSEGHVYEQYF. The DNA of the CDR3 is TGCAGCGAAGGACACGTCTACGAGCAGTACTTC.

V usage is TRBV19 and J usage is TRBJ2-3; 12 nucleotides agree with TRBD2. The CDR3 runs to 14 residues. The V gene end was trimmed by 9 bases and the J gene end by 4 bases; junction bases not matched to a gene: 5. The germline gives CDR1 LNHDA, CDR2 SQIVND (reference sequence). The CDR3 loop is CASTTSGGADTQYF. The CDR3 DNA reads as TGTGCCAGCACGACTAGCGGGGGAGCAGATACGCAGTATTTT.

The chain is built from TRBV6-5 and TRBJ1-1; D is unresolved. V dropped 7 bases and J dropped 3 bases, with 12 bases sitting between them. In germline, CDR1 is MNHEY, CDR2 SVGAGI. This CDR3 contains 13 residues. The CDR3 loop reads CASIKPGYTEAFF. The CDR3 DNA follows: TGTGCCAGCATCAAGCCGGGGTACACTGAAGCTTTCTTT.

The V and J genes are TRBV9 and TRBJ1-3, with 7 bases fitting TRBD1. Germline V lookup: CDR1 SGDLS, CDR2 YYNGEE. Trimming at V came to 2 bases and at J to 4 bases, leaving 6 bases not matched to a gene. The CDR3 contains 15 residues. The CDR3, as DNA: TGTGCCAGCAGCGTGGACACAGGGGCAGGAAACACCATATATTTT. Translation: CASSVDTGAGNTIYF.

The J gene is TRBJ2-2, the V gene TRBV4-3; 7 nucleotides match TRBD2. Germline V gives CDR1 LGHNA, CDR2 YSLEER. J lost 3 bases, V lost 1 base, and 5 bases had no gene match. The CDR3 is 16 residues long. The CDR3 nucleotides read TGCGCCAGCAGCCAAGGTGCGGGGGTGCACACCGGGGAGCTGTTTTTT. Residues: CASSQGAGVHTGELFF.

In its sample, this clone ranks as medium-sized. This sequence joins TRBV2 and TRBJ1-2; D perhaps matches TRBD1 (5 bases). V was cut by 8 bases and J by 4 bases, with 11 bases left in between. The CDR3 covers 12 residues. Germline V gene data show CDR1 as SNHLY and CDR2 as FYNNEI. CDR3 sequence: CASRSGPYGYTF. CDR3 DNA sequence: TGTGCCAGCCGTTCGGGGCCCTATGGCTACACCTTC.

V usage is TRBV7-3 and J usage is TRBJ1-1; TRBD1 agrees at 7 bases. Per germline, CDR1 SGHTA and CDR2 FQGTGA. The CDR3 runs 14 residues. Unmatched junction bases numbered 8, after V lost 7 bases and J lost 3 bases. Here the CDR3 DNA reads TGTGCCAGCAAGGGGACAGATTCATACACTGAAGCTTTCTTT. Translated, it gives CASKGTDSYTEAFF.

The V call is TRBV6-5, the J call TRBJ2-1; 7 bases line up with TRBD1. Per germline, CDR1 MNHEY and CDR2 SVGAGI. The V segment lost 2 bases and the J segment 5 bases; nucleotides outside the gene matches: 6. The CDR3 covers 15 residues. The CDR3 DNA is TGTGCCAGCAGTTACCAAGGGGGCCTTCACAATGAGCAGTTCTTC. Protein: CASSYQGGLHNEQFF.

The chain is built from TRBV5-1 and TRBJ2-5; 13 bases align to TRBD2. V was clipped by 0 bases and J by 2 bases; unmatched bases: 4. The germline gives CDR1 SGHRS, CDR2 YFSETQ. The CDR3 length is 17 residues. CDR3 loop: CASSLGLAGGMQETQYF. The CDR3 coding sequence is TGCGCCAGCAGCTTGGGACTAGCGGGGGGCATGCAAGAGACCCAGTACTTC.

The chain carries TRBV5-1 and TRBJ1-5; 10 nucleotides agree with TRBD1. Germline V CDR1 and CDR2: SGHRS, YFSETQ. The CDR3 runs 15 residues. After removal of 3 bases from V and 5 bases from J, the junction contained 5 bases not matched to a gene. CDR3 nucleotides: TGCGCCAGCAGCTGGGGGACAGGGGCGGATCAGCCCCAGCATTTT. Encoded protein: CASSWGTGADQPQHF.

The chain is built from TRBV7-8 and TRBJ1-1, with D tentatively TRBD1 (5 bases). The CDR3 runs to 18 residues. V lost 2 bases to trimming and J lost 6 bases, with 25 bases between them. The germline V gene has CDR1 SGHVS and CDR2 FQNEAQ. CDR3 residues: CASSLKSQGAPALAEAFF. The CDR3 DNA reads as TGTGCCAGCAGCTTAAAGTCCCAGGGAGCTCCAGCCTTGGCTGAAGCTTTCTTT.

The chain joins TRBV9 to TRBJ2-1; D not certain. Per germline, CDR1 SGDLS and CDR2 YYNGEE. The CDR3 runs 15 residues. V was pared by 3 bases and J by 4 bases, with 14 bases between. CDR3 residues: CASSDDTFHYNEQFF. DNA of the CDR3: TGTGCCAGCAGCGACGATACCTTTCATTACAATGAGCAGTTCTTC.